This T cell receptor (beta chain) was found in a study of OX40 agonist ivuxolimab in advanced cancers. Study-wide results and caveats: At doses 0.1 to 3.0 mg/kg, CD4+ and CD8+ clones expanded. The work left the antigen specificity of expanded peripheral T cells undetermined. There were also nonresponders showing low normalized T-cell clonal expansion. Mean expanded clone counts were higher in CD8+ than CD4+ T cells.

Only in-frame clones appear in the TCRdb table, and some are missing; sequencing was by immunoSEQ multiplex PCR. The sample gives 40,000 to 55,000 clones, roughly 80% of which show up once; roughly 2.2% is in the top ten. CDR1 and CDR2 from the germline V gene are ENHRY and SYGVKD. CDR3 size: 13 residues. The V end was cut by 3 bases, the J end by 4 bases, with 7 bases between. As to this clone: What it binds is unknown.

The chain couples TRBV10-3 to TRBJ1-5, with D uncertain. The source was CD4+ or CD8+ T cells sorted from blood, collected in a trial of the OX40 agonist ivuxolimab. The receptor's source is an adult with an advanced solid tumor such as melanoma, head and neck, liver or kidney cancer. CDR3 DNA sequence: TGTGCCATCAGTGAACTACAAAATCAGCCCCAGCATTTT. Its protein product is CAISELQNQPQHF.